This T cell receptor (beta chain) stems from a study of CD8 T cells in Susac syndrome. The study, taken as a whole, reports: The study admitted that it had a relatively small number of individuals in its TCR sequencing and HLA analysis.

Controls were age- and sex-matched healthy donors. FACS was used to enrich TEMRA cells, whereas the CD8+ and CD4+ T cells were obtained by negative isolation. About this clonotype: Its antigen is currently unknown.

Reverse transcription of roughly 0.5 to 1 ug RNA was performed with random hexamers. Multiplex PCR with immunoSEQ amplified the TCR beta CDR3 across 54 Vbeta and 13 Jbeta. Using its own MiXCR run on the immunoSEQ multiplex PCR reads, TCRdb lists one record per CDR3 protein. The sample includes about 200,000 distinct CDR3 sequences, 95% of them seen just once. Per the germline V gene, CDR1 is SGHAT and CDR2 is FQNNGV. The CDR3 has 12 residues. The V end lost 1 base, the J end lost 4 bases, and 4 bases lay between the germline ends. This clonotype was sampled from a human donor in good health. What was sequenced was CD4+ T cells from PBMCs. The genes are TRBV11-2 and TRBJ1-1, with D unresolved. CDR3 bases: TGTGCCAGCAGCTTAGCTGGCACTGAAGCTTTCTTT. It is translated as CASSLAGTEAFF.